A single sample gave rise to the 28 T cell receptor beta chains below, sequenced in a study of technical replicates of blood from several donors. The method was immunoSEQ multiplex PCR; TCRdb's version includes in-frame clones alone and lacks a portion of them. The data hold about 54,000 clones, with 94% observed a single time. Sequencing used T cells isolated from PBMCs. The source is a human donor in good health.

This sequence joins TRBV28 and TRBJ2-7; a weak D match, TRBD2 (5 bases). Between the trimmed V and J ends, which lost 5 bases and 0 bases, there was a span of 17 bases. Germline V gives CDR1 MDHEN, CDR2 SYDVKM. The CDR3 runs to 16 residues. CDR3 residues: CASSPPGERLSYEQYF. CDR3 in DNA: TGTGCCAGCAGTCCTCCCGGGGAACGCCTCTCCTACGAGCAGTACTTC.

This chain links TRBV6-6 with TRBJ1-1; the D is unclear. CDR3 size: 16 residues. Trimming shortened V by 4 bases and J by 1 base, and 16 bases separated the two germline ends. Germline V gene lookup returns CDR1 MNHNY and CDR2 SVGAGI (reference sequence). CDR3: CASSFNGNRGNTEAFF. Written as DNA, the CDR3 is TGTGCCAGCAGTTTTAATGGGAATCGGGGGAACACTGAAGCTTTCTTT.

The chain links TRBV5-6 to TRBJ2-3; tentatively, D is TRBD1 (5 bases). Per germline, CDR1 SGHDT and CDR2 YYEEEE. V gave up 4 bases and J gave up 5 bases, with 14 bases separating them. This CDR3 is built from 14 residues. The CDR3 DNA sequence: TGTGCCAGCAGCCGACTGGGGCCGGGAGATACGCAGTATTTT. Its translation is CASSRLGPGDTQYF. The complete variable domain, with remaining parts taken from reference TRBV5-6 and TRBJ2-3, reads DAGVTQSPTHLIKTRGQQVTLRCSPKSGHDTVSWYQQALGQGPQFIFQYYEEEERQRGNFPDRFSGHQFPNYSSELNVNALLLGDSALYLCASSRLGPGDTQYFGPGTRLTVL.

For the CDR3, the DNA is TGTGCCAGCAGATCACTAGCGGATCAAGAGACCCAGTACTTC. Its protein is CASRSLADQETQYF. The chain employs TRBV6-5 and TRBJ2-5; 8 bases align to TRBD2. The CDR3 is 14 amino acids. J lost 2 bases, V lost 6 bases, and 5 bases had no gene match. Looked up from germline, CDR1 is MNHEY and CDR2 is SVGAGI.

This sequence joins TRBV28 and TRBJ2-6; D call uncertain. The CDR3 length is 16 residues. Germline V gene sequence: CDR1 MDHEN, CDR2 SYDVKM. Trimming removed 5 bases from V and 0 bases from J, with 11 bases in between. CDR3 in amino acids: CASSPYANSGANVLTF. The CDR3 DNA sequence: TGTGCCAGCAGTCCGTACGCTAACTCTGGGGCCAACGTCCTGACTTTC. Supplemented by reference TRBV28 and TRBJ2-6, the full variable domain reads DVKVTQSSRYLVKRTGEKVFLECVQDMDHENMFWYRQDPGLGLRLIYFSYDVKMKEKGDIPEGYSVSREKKERFSLILESASTNQTSMYLCASSPYANSGANVLTFGAGSRLTVL.

The V call is TRBV14, the J call TRBJ2-7; 9 nucleotides agree with TRBD1. The germline CDR1 and CDR2 sequences are SGHDN and FVKESK. The CDR3 covers 15 residues. V gave up 2 bases and J gave up 4 bases; unmatched junction bases: 6. The CDR3: CASSQPGQGRYEQYF. The CDR3 DNA reads TGTGCCAGCAGCCAACCGGGACAGGGTCGATACGAGCAGTACTTC.

The V and J genes are TRBV5-1 and TRBJ2-5; D is possibly TRBD1 (6 bases). CDR1 and CDR2 (germline): SGHRS, YFSETQ. The germline V and J ends were trimmed by 3 bases and 1 base, with 13 bases remaining between them. The CDR3 loop spans 15 amino acids. The CDR3, as DNA: TGCGCCAGCAGCTCCGGACAGATTGGCCAAGAGACCCAGTACTTC. It specifies CASSSGQIGQETQYF.

The chain has TRBV28 and TRBJ1-1, with 10 bases matching TRBD1. From germline, CDR1 is MDHEN and CDR2 SYDVKM. The CDR3 length is 13 residues. Germline trimming cut 4 bases from V and 11 bases from J; bases unmatched to any gene: 7. CDR3: CASSSPDRGDAFF. CDR3 bases: TGTGCCAGCAGTTCCCCGGACAGGGGGGATGCTTTCTTT.

The chain couples TRBV11-2 to TRBJ2-7, with TRBD1 matching 9 bases. V lost 5 bases to trimming and J lost 3 bases; unmatched junction nucleotides: 5. This CDR3 region has 14 residues. From germline, CDR1 is SGHAT and CDR2 FQNNGV. For the CDR3, the DNA is TGTGCCAGCAGCCAAAGGGACAGGGTCTACGAGCAGTACTTC. The encoded protein is CASSQRDRVYEQYF.

V is TRBV6-6 and J is TRBJ2-7, with D possibly matching TRBD2 (5 bases). Per the germline V gene, CDR1 is MNHNY and CDR2 is SVGAGI (reference sequence). The CDR3 covers 13 residues. The ends were cut back, 4 bases at V and 1 base at J, with 8 bases in the middle. CDR3 nucleotide sequence: TGTGCCAGCAGTTTCGGGAATTCCTACGAGCAGTACTTC. Protein sequence: CASSFGNSYEQYF.

This clone was seen just once. This chain uses TRBV11-3 with TRBJ2-7; 9 positions match TRBD1. The CDR3 extends over 15 amino acids. CDR1 SGHNT and CDR2 YENEEA come from the germline V gene. With V trimmed by 1 base and J by 3 bases, 4 bases remained unmatched. The DNA of the CDR3 is TGTGCCAGCAGCTTAGGGGGGACAGGGAGCTACGAGCAGTACTTC. It yields the protein CASSLGGTGSYEQYF.

The V call is TRBV5-6, the J call TRBJ1-3; the match to TRBD1 covers 10 bases. The CDR3 consists of 13 residues. Trimming took 7 bases from V and 13 from J; bases not matched to a gene: 11. Germline-derived CDR1 and CDR2 are SGHDT and YYEEEE. The CDR3 loop reads CASGQGDGSLIYF. The CDR3 region has the DNA TGTGCCAGCGGACAGGGGGACGGCTCATTGATATATTTT.

V is TRBV11-2 and J is TRBJ2-1; 13 bases line up with TRBD2. Germline V gene sequence: CDR1 SGHAT, CDR2 FQNNGV. J lost 5 bases, V lost 5 bases, and 3 bases had no gene match. This CDR3 spans 15 amino acids. This CDR3 reads CASSGTSGDDNEQFF. DNA for the CDR3: TGTGCCAGCAGCGGGACTAGCGGGGATGACAATGAGCAGTTCTTC.

The chain combines TRBV9 with TRBJ2-4, with D possibly TRBD2 on 5 matching bases. CDR3 length: 18 residues. In germline, CDR1 is SGDLS, CDR2 YYNGEE. Trimming stripped 3 bases from V and 1 base from J, with 20 bases between. This chain's CDR3 is CASSANLPRPGAKNIQYF. CDR3 sequence (DNA): TGTGCCAGCAGCGCCAATCTTCCGAGGCCGGGGGCCAAAAACATTCAGTACTTC.

This chain links TRBV7-2 with TRBJ2-3, with 9 positions matching TRBD1. The V segment lost 1 base and the J segment 2 bases; nucleotides outside the gene matches: 4. The CDR3 consists of 16 residues. The V gene's germline CDR1 is SGHTA and CDR2 FQGNSA. CDR3 region: CASSLGQGGTTDTQYF. The CDR3, as DNA: TGTGCCAGCAGCTTAGGACAGGGGGGAACCACAGATACGCAGTATTTT.

The rearrangement uses TRBV29-1 and TRBJ2-5, with 9 bases matching TRBD2. V lost 2 bases to trimming and J lost 4 bases; unmatched junction nucleotides: 8. The CDR3 loop spans 15 amino acids. From germline, CDR1 is SQVTM and CDR2 ANQGSEA. The CDR3, as DNA: TGCAGCGTTGAATCTAGCGGGGCGCGAAGAGAGACCCAGTACTTC. Translating it yields CSVESSGARRETQYF. The full variable domain, rest sourced from reference TRBV29-1 and TRBJ2-5, is SAVISQKPSRDICQRGTSLTIQCQVDSQVTMMFWYRQQPGQSLTLIATANQGSEATYESGFVIDKFPISRPNLTFSTLTVSNMSPEDSSIYLCSVESSGARRETQYFGPGTRLLVL.

V and J are TRBV7-9 and TRBJ1-1; D gene uncertain. Trimming took off 0 bases at V and 4 bases at J, with 9 bases between the two ends. The CDR3 runs 14 residues. Germline loops: CDR1 SEHNR, CDR2 FQNEAQ (reference sequence). The CDR3 loop reads CASSLAPGSTEAFF. CDR3 DNA: TGTGCCAGCAGCTTAGCCCCGGGTTCCACTGAAGCTTTCTTT.

J is TRBJ1-6 and V is TRBV14; tentative D call: TRBD1 (5 bases). This CDR3 contains 15 residues. Germline V gives CDR1 SGHDN, CDR2 FVKESK. Trimming took off 3 bases at V and 7 bases at J, with 13 bases between the two ends. CDR3 loop: CASSQGPSLNSPLHF. CDR3 coding DNA: TGTGCCAGCAGCCAGGGGCCCAGCCTAAATTCACCCCTCCACTTT.

CDR3: CAISEPVARGGHETQYF. The CDR3 DNA reads as TGTGCCATCAGTGAGCCAGTTGCTAGGGGGGGCCACGAGACCCAGTACTTC. The chain links TRBV10-3 to TRBJ2-5; perhaps TRBD2 as D (7 bases). Trimming took off 2 bases at V and 5 bases at J, with 21 bases between the two ends. CDR3 length equals 17 residues. In germline, CDR1 is ENHRY, CDR2 SYGVKD.

Details on this clone: Other nucleotide sequences from this sample produce the same CDR3. This chain connects TRBV29-1 to TRBJ1-5, with TRBD1 matching over 7 bases. Germline V gene lookup returns CDR1 SQVTM and CDR2 ANQGSEA. V was pared by 6 bases and J by 0 bases, with 5 bases of the junction left unmatched. The CDR3 consists of 14 residues. The CDR3 nucleotides read TGCAGCGTCAAGACAGGGAGTAGCAATCAGCCCCAGCATTTT. This gives the protein CSVKTGSSNQPQHF.

J is TRBJ1-1 and V is TRBV11-2; D is unclear. The CDR3 spans 11 residues. CDR1 SGHAT and CDR2 FQNNGV come from the germline V gene. V gave up 6 bases and J gave up 3 bases, with 5 bases separating them. The DNA for the CDR3 is TGTGCCAGCAGTACTTACACTGAAGCTTTCTTT. It codes for CASSTYTEAFF.

The rearrangement uses TRBV9 and TRBJ2-1; 12 bases are a match to TRBD2. Germline CDR1 is SGDLS and CDR2 is YYNGEE. V trimming: 2 bases; J trimming: 4 bases; junction bases outside the gene matches: 7. The CDR3 contains 17 residues. The CDR3 spells CASSVRGLAGGYNEQFF. For the CDR3, the DNA is TGTGCCAGCAGCGTTCGCGGGCTAGCGGGAGGGTACAATGAGCAGTTCTTC.

V is TRBV10-1 and J is TRBJ2-3; no reliable D call. Germline-derived CDR1 and CDR2 are WNHNN and SYGVQD (reference sequence). This CDR3 comprises 17 residues. V was cut by 1 base and J by 1 base, with 15 bases left in between. The CDR3 spells CASSEFPKQRGTDTQYF. In DNA, the CDR3 is TGCGCCAGCAGTGAGTTTCCAAAACAACGGGGCACAGATACGCAGTATTTT.

The chain couples TRBV7-8 to TRBJ2-7; D perhaps matches TRBD2 (6 bases). Germline V lookup: CDR1 SGHVS, CDR2 FQNEAQ. The CDR3 extends over 14 amino acids. The V end was cut by 5 bases, the J end by 3 bases, with 14 bases between. CDR3 in DNA: TGTGCCAGCAGCCCCCTCGGGAGAGTCTACGAGCAGTACTTC. Its translation: CASSPLGRVYEQYF.

The chain couples TRBV5-1 to TRBJ1-4; D is uncertain. The germline gives CDR1 SGHRS, CDR2 YFSETQ. V dropped 3 bases and J dropped 5 bases, with 11 bases sitting between them. This CDR3 has 14 residues. This CDR3 is CASSSNTGNEKLFF. In DNA form, the CDR3 reads TGCGCCAGCAGCTCGAACACGGGGAATGAAAAACTGTTTTTT.

J is TRBJ1-5 and V is TRBV5-4; 9 bases agree with TRBD1. J gave up 6 bases and V 2 bases, and 6 bases lay outside the gene matches. From germline, CDR1 is SGHNT and CDR2 YYREEE (reference sequence). This CDR3 is built from 15 residues. The CDR3 here is CASSFGTGRSQPQHF. In nucleotides, the CDR3 is TGTGCCAGCAGCTTCGGGACAGGGCGGAGTCAGCCCCAGCATTTT.

This chain connects TRBV6-6 to TRBJ2-5; D is possibly TRBD1 (6 bases). The germline V gene has CDR1 MNHNY and CDR2 SVGAGI (reference sequence). V was pared by 4 bases and J by 2 bases, with 11 bases between. The CDR3 contains 14 residues. CDR3 nucleotide sequence: TGTGCCAGCAGTTCCGGGACACAACAAGAGACCCAGTACTTC. As protein: CASSSGTQQETQYF.

V and J are TRBV5-1 and TRBJ1-1, with TRBD1 as a possible D gene (6 bases). Looked up from germline, CDR1 is SGHRS and CDR2 is YFSETQ. The CDR3 contains 16 residues. V was cut by 3 bases and J by 0 bases, with 15 bases left in between. The CDR3 region has the DNA TGCGCCAGCAGCTCGTTGGAGGACAGAATGAACACTGAAGCTTTCTTT. Translation gives CASSSLEDRMNTEAFF.